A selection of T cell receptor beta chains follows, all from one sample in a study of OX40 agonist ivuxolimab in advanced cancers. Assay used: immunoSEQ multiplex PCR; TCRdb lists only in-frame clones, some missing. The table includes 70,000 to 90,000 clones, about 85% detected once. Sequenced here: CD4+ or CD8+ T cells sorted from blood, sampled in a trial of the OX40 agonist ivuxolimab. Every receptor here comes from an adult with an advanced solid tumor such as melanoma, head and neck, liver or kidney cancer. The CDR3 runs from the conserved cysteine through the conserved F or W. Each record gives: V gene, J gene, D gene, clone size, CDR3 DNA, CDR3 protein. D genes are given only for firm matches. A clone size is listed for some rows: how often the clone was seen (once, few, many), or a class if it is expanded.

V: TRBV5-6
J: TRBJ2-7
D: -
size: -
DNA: TGTGCCAGCAGCTTGTCCCTGGGCGGCTACGAGCAGTACTTC
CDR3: CASSLSLGGYEQYF

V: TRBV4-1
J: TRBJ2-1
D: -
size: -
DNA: TGCGCCAGCAGCCAAGATGAGTTCGGGTCCTCCTACAATGAGCAGTTCTTC
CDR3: CASSQDEFGSSYNEQFF

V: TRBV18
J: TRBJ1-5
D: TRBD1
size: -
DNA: TGTGCCAGCTCAGGAAGGGACAGCCTAATCAATCAGCCCCAGCATTTT
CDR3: CASSGRDSLINQPQHF

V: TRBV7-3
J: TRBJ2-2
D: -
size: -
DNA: TGTGCCAGCAGCCCCCACGGGTCCGGGGAGCTGTTTTTT
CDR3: CASSPHGSGELFF

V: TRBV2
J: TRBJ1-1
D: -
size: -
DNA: TGTGCCAGCAGTGAATGGTTCGCACTTGGAGGGAACACTGAAGCTTTCTTT
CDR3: CASSEWFALGGNTEAFF

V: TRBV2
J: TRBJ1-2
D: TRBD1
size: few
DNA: TGTGCCAGGAGAGGACAGGGGGACGGCTACACCTTC
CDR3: CARRGQGDGYTF

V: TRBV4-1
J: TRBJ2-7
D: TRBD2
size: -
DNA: TGCGCCAGCCGGGGGACTAAGACCTACGAGCAGTACTTC
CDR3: CASRGTKTYEQYF

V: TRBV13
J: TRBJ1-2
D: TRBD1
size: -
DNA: TGTGCCAGCAGCGTCGGGACAGGGGATTATGGCTACACCTTC
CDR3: CASSVGTGDYGYTF

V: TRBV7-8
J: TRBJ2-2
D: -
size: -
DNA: TGTGCCAGCAGCTTAGTCGTGGGTATAACCGGGGAGCTGTTTTTT
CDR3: CASSLVVGITGELFF

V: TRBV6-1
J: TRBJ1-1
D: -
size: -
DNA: TGTGCCAGCAACCCGACGGGCAACGCTGAAGCTTTCTTT
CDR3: CASNPTGNAEAFF

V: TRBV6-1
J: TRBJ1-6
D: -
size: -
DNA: TGTGCCAGCAGTGGCCACGGCAGCTCCTATAATTCACCCCTCCACTTT
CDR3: CASSGHGSSYNSPLHF

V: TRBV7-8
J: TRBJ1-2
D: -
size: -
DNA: TGTGCCAGCAGCTTTGGGCAGGTTTATGGCTACACCTTC
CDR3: CASSFGQVYGYTF

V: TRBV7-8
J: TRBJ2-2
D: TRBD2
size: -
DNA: TGTGCCAGCAGCGCAGCGGGGGGCTACACCGGGGAGCTGTTTTTT
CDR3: CASSAAGGYTGELFF

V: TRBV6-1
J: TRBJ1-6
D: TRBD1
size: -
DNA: TGTGCCAGCAGTGAAGGGTCCAGGGGGGCACCCCTCCACTTT
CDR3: CASSEGSRGAPLHF

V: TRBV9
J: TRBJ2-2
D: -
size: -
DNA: TGTGCCAGCAGCGTGATACCGGGACTGAACACCGGGGAGCTGTTTTTT
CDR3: CASSVIPGLNTGELFF

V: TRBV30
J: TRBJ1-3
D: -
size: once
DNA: TGTGCCTGGAGTGTAGGGGGGGGAGACACCATATATTTT
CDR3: CAWSVGGGDTIYF

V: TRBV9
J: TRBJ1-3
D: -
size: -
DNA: TGTGCCAGCAGCGTAGAGCAGACCTCTGGAAACACCATATATTTT
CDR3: CASSVEQTSGNTIYF

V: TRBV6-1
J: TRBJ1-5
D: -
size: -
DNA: TGTGCCAGCAGTGAAGAGGGAGTTTATAGCAATCAGCCCCAGCATTTT
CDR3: CASSEEGVYSNQPQHF

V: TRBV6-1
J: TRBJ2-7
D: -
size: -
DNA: TGTGCCAGCGAAGGGACCTCCTACGAGCAGTACTTC
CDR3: CASEGTSYEQYF

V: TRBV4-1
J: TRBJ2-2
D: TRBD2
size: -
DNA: TGCGCCAGCAGCCAGCGAGCGGGGTTGAACACCGGGGAGCTGTTTTTT
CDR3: CASSQRAGLNTGELFF

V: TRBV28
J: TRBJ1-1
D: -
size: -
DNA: TGTGCCAGCAAGGCCGGGGGCGGTAGGACTGAAGCTTTCTTT
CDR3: CASKAGGGRTEAFF

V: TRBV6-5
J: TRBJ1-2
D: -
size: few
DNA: TGTGCCAGCGGATCGGAAGTCTATGGCTACACCTTC
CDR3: CASGSEVYGYTF

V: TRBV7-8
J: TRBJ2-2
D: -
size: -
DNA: TGTGCCAGCAGCGAAATTGGGGGCACCCAGGCCGGGGAGCTGTTTTTT
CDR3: CASSEIGGTQAGELFF

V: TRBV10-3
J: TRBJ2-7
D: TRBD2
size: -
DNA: TGTGCCATCAGTGAGTCGACGGGACTAGGCCCCTACGAGCAGTACTTC
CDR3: CAISESTGLGPYEQYF

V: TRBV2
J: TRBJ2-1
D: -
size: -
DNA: TGTGCCAGCAGCCACGTGACAGGACTGGATGAGCAGTTCTTC
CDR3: CASSHVTGLDEQFF

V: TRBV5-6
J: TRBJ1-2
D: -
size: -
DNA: TGTGCCAGCAGCTCCGGCGGGGAGGAAATCTATGGCTACACCTTC
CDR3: CASSSGGEEIYGYTF

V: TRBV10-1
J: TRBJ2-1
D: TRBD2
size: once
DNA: TGCGCCAGCAGTGAGCTCGGAGCGGGGGGGATTCATGAGCAGTTCTTC
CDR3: CASSELGAGGIHEQFF

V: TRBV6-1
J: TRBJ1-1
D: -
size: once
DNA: TGTGCCAGCAGTGAAGCGCAGATGGGAAACACTGAAGCTTTCTTT
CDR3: CASSEAQMGNTEAFF

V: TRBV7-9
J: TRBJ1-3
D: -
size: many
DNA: TGTGCCAGCAGCTTAGTGGACACCATATATTTT
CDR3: CASSLVDTIYF

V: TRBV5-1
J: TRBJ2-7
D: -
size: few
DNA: TGCGCCAGCAGCTTGGTAGGGGCCGAGCAGTACTTC
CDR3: CASSLVGAEQYF

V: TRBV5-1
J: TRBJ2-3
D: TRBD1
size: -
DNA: TGCGCCAGCAGCTTGGGGACAGGGACCTCGGCCACAGATACGCAGTATTTT
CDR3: CASSLGTGTSATDTQYF

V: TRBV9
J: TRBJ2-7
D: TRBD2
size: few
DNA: TGTGCCAGCAGCGTAGCTAGCGGTCTAACCTACGAGCAGTACTTC
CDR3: CASSVASGLTYEQYF

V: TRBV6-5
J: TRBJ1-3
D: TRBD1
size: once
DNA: TGTGCCAGCAGTTACTCCGGGACAGCCGCTGGAAACACCATATATTTT
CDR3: CASSYSGTAAGNTIYF

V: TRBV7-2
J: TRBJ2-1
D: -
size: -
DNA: TGTGCCAGCAGCCGAGACAGATACGACAATGAGCAGTTCTTC
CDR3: CASSRDRYDNEQFF

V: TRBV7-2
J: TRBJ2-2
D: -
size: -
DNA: TGTGCCAGCAGCCCCAAGGGGAGCGGGCCCACCGGGGAGCTGTTTTTT
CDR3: CASSPKGSGPTGELFF

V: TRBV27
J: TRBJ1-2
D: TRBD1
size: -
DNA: TGTGCCAGCAGTCAAGGGACAGGGCGAAACTATGGCTACACCTTC
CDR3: CASSQGTGRNYGYTF

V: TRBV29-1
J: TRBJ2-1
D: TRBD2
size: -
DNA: TGCAGCGTTGAAGGACTAGCGGGAGTTGAGCAGTTCTTC
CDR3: CSVEGLAGVEQFF

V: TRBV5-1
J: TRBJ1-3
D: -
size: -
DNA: TGCGCCAGCAGTGCGGGACTTCCAGGAAACACCATATATTTT
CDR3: CASSAGLPGNTIYF

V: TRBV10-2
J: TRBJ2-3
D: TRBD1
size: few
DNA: TGCGCCAGCAGGAGGGGGCCCCACACAGATACGCAGTATTTT
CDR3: CASRRGPHTDTQYF

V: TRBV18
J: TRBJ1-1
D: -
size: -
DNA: TGTGCCAGCTCACCACCGTGGGGGACGAACACTGAAGCTTTCTTT
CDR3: CASSPPWGTNTEAFF

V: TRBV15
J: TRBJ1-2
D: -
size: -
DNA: TGTGCCACGTCGCGGGGGAATAGGGCATCCTCCTATGGCTACACCTTC
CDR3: CATSRGNRASSYGYTF

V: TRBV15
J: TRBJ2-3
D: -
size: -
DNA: TGTGCCACCAGCAGAGATTTTGGGCGGATTAGCACAGATACGCAGTATTTT
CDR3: CATSRDFGRISTDTQYF

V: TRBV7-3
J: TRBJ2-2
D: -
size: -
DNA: TGTGCCAGCAGCCCAAGGGCCGGGGTTCCCGGGGAGCTGTTTTTT
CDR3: CASSPRAGVPGELFF

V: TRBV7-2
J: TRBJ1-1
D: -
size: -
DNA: TGTGCCAGCAGCTTGGGCTTAAATGAAGCTTTCTTT
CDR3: CASSLGLNEAFF

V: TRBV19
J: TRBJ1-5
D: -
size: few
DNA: TGTGCCAGTAGTGGACGGACAGCCCTCAATCAGCCCCAGCATTTT
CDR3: CASSGRTALNQPQHF

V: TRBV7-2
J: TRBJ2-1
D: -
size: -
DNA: TGTGCCAGCAGCCCTCGTCGGGGAAGCTCCTACAATGAGCAGTTCTTC
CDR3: CASSPRRGSSYNEQFF

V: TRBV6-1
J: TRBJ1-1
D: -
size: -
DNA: TGTGCCAGCAGTGCGAGGGGGGAAAACACTGAAGCTTTCTTT
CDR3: CASSARGENTEAFF

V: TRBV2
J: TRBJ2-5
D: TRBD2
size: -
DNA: TGTGCCAGCACTAGCGGGAGGAGTGAGACCCAGTACTTC
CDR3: CASTSGRSETQYF

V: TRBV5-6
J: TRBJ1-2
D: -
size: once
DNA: TGTGCCAGCAGTTCCGGGACGGAATATGGCTACACCTTC
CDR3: CASSSGTEYGYTF

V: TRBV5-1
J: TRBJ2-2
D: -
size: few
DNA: TGCGCCAGCAGCTTGCGGGCCTCCTTCTCCGGGGAGCTGTTTTTT
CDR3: CASSLRASFSGELFF